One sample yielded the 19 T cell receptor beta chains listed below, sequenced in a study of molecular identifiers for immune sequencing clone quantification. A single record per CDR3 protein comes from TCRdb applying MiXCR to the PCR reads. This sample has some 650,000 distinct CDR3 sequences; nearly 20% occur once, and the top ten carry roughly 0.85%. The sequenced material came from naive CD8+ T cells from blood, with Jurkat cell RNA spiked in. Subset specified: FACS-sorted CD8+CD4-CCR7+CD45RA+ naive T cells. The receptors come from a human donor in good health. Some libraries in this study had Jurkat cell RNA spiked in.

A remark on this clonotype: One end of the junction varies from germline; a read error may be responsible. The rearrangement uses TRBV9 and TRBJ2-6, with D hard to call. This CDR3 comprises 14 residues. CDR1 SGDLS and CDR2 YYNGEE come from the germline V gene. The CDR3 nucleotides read TGTGCCCGCAGCGCAGTCTCTGGGGCCAACGTCCTGACTTTC. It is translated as CARSAVSGANVLTF.

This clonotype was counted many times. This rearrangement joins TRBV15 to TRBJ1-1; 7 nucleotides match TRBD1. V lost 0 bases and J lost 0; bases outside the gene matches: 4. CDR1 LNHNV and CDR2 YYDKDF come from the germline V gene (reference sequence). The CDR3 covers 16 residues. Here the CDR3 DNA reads TGTGCCACCAGCAGAGATATCCAGGGGGTGAACACTGAAGCTTTCTTT. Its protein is CATSRDIQGVNTEAFF.

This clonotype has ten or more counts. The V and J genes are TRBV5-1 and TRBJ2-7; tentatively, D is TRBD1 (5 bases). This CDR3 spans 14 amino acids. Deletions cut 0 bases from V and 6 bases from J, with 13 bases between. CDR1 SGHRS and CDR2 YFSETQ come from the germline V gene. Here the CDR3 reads CASSLGWGLVEQYF. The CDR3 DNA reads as TGCGCCAGCAGCTTGGGGTGGGGCCTTGTCGAGCAGTACTTC.

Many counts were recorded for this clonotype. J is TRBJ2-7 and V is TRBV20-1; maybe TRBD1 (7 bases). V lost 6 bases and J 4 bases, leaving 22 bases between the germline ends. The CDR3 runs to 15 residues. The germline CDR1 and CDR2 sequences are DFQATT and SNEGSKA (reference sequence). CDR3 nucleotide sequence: TGCAGTGCACTTGACAGGGAGGCCCCCTTATACGAGCAGTACTTC. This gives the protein CSALDREAPLYEQYF.

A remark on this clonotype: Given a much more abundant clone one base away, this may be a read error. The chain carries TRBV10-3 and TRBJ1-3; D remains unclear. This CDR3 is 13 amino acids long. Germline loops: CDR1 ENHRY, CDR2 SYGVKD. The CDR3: CTISVGGGNTIYF. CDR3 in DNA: TGTACCATCAGTGTCGGAGGTGGAAACACCATATATTTT.

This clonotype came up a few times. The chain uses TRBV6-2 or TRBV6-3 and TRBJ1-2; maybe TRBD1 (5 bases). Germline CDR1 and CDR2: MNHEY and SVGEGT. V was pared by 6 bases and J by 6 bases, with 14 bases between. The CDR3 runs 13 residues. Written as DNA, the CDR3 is TGTGCCAGCAGCATCGGGGCTTATGATGGCTACACCTTC. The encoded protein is CASSIGAYDGYTF.

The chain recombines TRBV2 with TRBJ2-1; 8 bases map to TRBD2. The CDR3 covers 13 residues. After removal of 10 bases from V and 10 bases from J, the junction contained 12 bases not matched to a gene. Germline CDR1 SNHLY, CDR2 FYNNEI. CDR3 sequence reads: CATDASGSEEQFF. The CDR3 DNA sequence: TGTGCCACCGACGCTAGCGGGTCTGAGGAGCAGTTCTTC.

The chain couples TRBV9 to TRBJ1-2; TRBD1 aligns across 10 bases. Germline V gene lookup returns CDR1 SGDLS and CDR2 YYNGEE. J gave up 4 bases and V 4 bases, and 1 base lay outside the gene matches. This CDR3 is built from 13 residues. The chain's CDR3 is CASSRTGGYGYTF. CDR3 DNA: TGTGCCAGCAGCAGGACAGGGGGCTATGGCTACACCTTC.

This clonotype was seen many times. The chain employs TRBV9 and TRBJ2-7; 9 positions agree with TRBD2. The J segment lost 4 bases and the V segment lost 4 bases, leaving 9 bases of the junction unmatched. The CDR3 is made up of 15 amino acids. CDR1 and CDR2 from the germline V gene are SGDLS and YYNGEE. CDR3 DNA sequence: TGTGCCAGCAGCACCGAGGGACTAGCTACTTACGAGCAGTACTTC. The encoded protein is CASSTEGLATYEQYF.

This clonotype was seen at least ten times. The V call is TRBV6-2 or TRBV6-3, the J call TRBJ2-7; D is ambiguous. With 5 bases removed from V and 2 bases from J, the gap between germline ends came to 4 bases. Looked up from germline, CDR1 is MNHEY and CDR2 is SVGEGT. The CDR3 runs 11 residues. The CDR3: CASSITYEQYF. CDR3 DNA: TGTGCCAGCAGTATCACCTACGAGCAGTACTTC.

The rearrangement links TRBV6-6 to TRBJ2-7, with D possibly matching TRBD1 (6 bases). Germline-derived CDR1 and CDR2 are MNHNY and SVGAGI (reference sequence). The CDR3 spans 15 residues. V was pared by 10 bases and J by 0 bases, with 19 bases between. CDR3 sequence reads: CAISQDSLSSYEQYF. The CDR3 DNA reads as TGTGCCATCTCCCAGGACAGCTTGAGCTCCTACGAGCAGTACTTC.

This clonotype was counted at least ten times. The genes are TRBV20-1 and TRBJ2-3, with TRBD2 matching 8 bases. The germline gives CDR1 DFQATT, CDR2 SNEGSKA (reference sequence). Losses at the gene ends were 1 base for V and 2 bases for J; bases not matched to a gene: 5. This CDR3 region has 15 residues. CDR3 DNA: TGCAGTGCTAGAGCAAGCGGGAGTTACACAGATACGCAGTATTTT. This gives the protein CSARASGSYTDTQYF.

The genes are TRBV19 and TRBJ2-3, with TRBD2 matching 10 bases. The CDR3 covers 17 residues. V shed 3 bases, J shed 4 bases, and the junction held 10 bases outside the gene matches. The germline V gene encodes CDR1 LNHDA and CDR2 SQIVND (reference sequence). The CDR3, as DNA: TGTGCCAGTAGTATTCCCCCCGCTAGCGGGGGTTCAGATACGCAGTATTTT. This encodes CASSIPPASGGSDTQYF.

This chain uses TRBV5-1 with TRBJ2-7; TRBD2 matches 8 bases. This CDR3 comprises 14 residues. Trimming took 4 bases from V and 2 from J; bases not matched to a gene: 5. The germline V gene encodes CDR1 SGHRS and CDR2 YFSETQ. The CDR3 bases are TGCGCCAGCAGCCTCCAGCGGGAGACCTACGAGCAGTACTTC. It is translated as CASSLQRETYEQYF.

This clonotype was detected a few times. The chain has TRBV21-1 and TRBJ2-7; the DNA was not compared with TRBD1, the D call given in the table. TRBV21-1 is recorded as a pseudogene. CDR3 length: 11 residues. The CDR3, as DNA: TGTGCCAGTCCGGACAGAAACGAGCAGTACTTC. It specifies CASPDRNEQYF.

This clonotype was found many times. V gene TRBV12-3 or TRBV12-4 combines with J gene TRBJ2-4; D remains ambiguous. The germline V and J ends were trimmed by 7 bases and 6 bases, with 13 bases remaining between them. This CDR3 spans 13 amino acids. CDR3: CASTPPPGNIQYF. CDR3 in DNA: TGTGCCAGCACCCCCCCCCCGGGAAACATTCAGTACTTC.

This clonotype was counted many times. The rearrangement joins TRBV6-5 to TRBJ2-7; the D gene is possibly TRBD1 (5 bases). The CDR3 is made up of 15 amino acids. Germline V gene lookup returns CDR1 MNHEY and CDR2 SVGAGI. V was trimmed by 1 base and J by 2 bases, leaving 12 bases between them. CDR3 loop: CASSYYTGPAYEQYF. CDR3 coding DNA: TGTGCCAGCAGTTACTACACAGGCCCCGCCTACGAGCAGTACTTC.

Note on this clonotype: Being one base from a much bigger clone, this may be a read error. The CDR3 is CASSEWTGSSYVQYF. In nucleotides, the CDR3 is TGCGCCAGCAGCGAATGGACAGGGAGCTCCTACGTGCAGTACTTC. The V gene is TRBV5-1, the J gene TRBJ2-7, with 8 bases aligning to TRBD1. This CDR3 region has 15 residues. Germline lookup yields CDR1 SGHRS and CDR2 YFSETQ.

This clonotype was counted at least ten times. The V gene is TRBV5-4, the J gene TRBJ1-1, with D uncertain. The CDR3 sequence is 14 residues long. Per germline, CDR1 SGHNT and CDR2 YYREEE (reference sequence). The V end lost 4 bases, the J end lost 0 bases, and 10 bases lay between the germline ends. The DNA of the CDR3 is TGTGCCAGCAGCGCACCCGACCTGAACACTGAAGCTTTCTTT. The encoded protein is CASSAPDLNTEAFF.